Below are 23 T cell receptor beta chains sequenced from a single sample in a study of metastatic and nonmetastatic thyroid tumors. No treatment of any kind had been given to any patient before thyroid surgery. Via MiXCR, TCRdb re-called the PCR reads. The data hold under 60,000 clones, with more than 20% observed a single time. The sequencing input was blood. The origin of the receptors is a male donor with papillary thyroid cancer or a benign thyroid nodule (not recorded which). Some clones in this sample may be carry-over from other donors' samples.

This clone occurred a few times. The rearrangement uses TRBV11-3 and TRBJ2-5; unclear D gene. V dropped 0 bases and J dropped 5 bases, with 10 bases sitting between them. This CDR3 has 14 amino acids. CDR1 is SGHNT and CDR2 is YENEEA in the germline V gene. The CDR3: CASSLDPSRETQYF. The CDR3 coding sequence is TGTGCCAGCAGCTTAGATCCTAGTAGGGAGACCCAGTACTTC. The entire variable domain, with the rest obtained from reference TRBV11-3 and TRBJ2-5, is as follows: EAGVVQSPRYKIIEKKQPVAFWCNPISGHNTLYWYLQNLGQGPELLIRYENEEAVDDSQLPKDRFSAERLKGVDSTLKIQPAELGDSAVYLCASSLDPSRETQYFGPGTRLLVL.

This clone was found many times. The chain combines TRBV7-8 with TRBJ1-1, with D maybe TRBD1 (5 bases). Germline V lookup: CDR1 SGHVS, CDR2 FQNEAQ. Trimming removed 5 bases at V and 0 bases at J, with 13 bases between. The CDR3 totals 15 residues. This chain's CDR3 is CASSRTGTLNTEAFF. CDR3 DNA sequence: TGTGCCAGCAGCCGTACCGGGACTTTGAACACTGAAGCTTTCTTT. Supplemented by reference TRBV7-8 and TRBJ1-1, the full variable domain reads GAGVSQSPRYKVAKRGQDVALRCDPISGHVSLFWYQQALGQGPEFLTYFQNEAQLDKSGLPSDRFFAERPEGSVSTLKIQRTQQEDSAVYLCASSRTGTLNTEAFFGQGTRLTVV.

This clone has at least ten counts. CDR3 residues: CASSEKTVGIDAEAFF. The CDR3 coding sequence is TGTGCCAGCAGCGAAAAGACAGTGGGGATTGACGCTGAAGCTTTCTTT. The chain combines TRBV6-2 or TRBV6-3 with TRBJ1-1; D might be TRBD1 (5 bases). Germline V CDR1 and CDR2: MNHEY, SVGEGT. V lost 6 bases, J lost 6 bases, and 23 bases lay in between. This CDR3 comprises 16 residues.

This clone showed up many times. The genes are TRBV2 and TRBJ2-3; possibly TRBD2 for D (5 bases). The germline CDR1 and CDR2 sequences are SNHLY and FYNNEI. The length of the CDR3 is 15 residues. Trimming stripped 3 bases from V and 0 bases from J, with 10 bases between. The CDR3 sequence is CASSDPGKSTDTQYF. CDR3 bases: TGTGCCAGCAGTGACCCGGGGAAAAGCACAGATACGCAGTATTTT.

This clone was found a few times. The CDR3 bases are TGTGCCAGCAGCCAAGATTTGGCGTCCTACGAGCAGTACTTC. It encodes CASSQDLASYEQYF. V gene TRBV4-2 combines with J gene TRBJ2-7; no clear D. The CDR3 is made up of 14 amino acids. Germline CDR1 is LGHNA and CDR2 is YNFKEQ. Trimming shortened V by 0 bases and J by 1 base, and 7 bases separated the two germline ends.

This chain joins TRBV5-1 and TRBJ2-1; D is unresolved. CDR1 SGHRS and CDR2 YFSETQ come from the germline V gene. This CDR3 has 16 residues. The V end was cut by 0 bases, the J end by 5 bases, with 15 bases between. The CDR3 sequence is CASSLDGSYFDNEQFF. CDR3 DNA sequence: TGCGCCAGCAGCTTGGATGGTTCGTATTTCGACAATGAGCAGTTCTTC.

This clone was recorded at least ten times. The chain joins TRBV28 to TRBJ1-4; a possible D gene is TRBD1 (5 bases). This CDR3 contains 13 residues. In germline, CDR1 is MDHEN, CDR2 SYDVKM. Trimming removed 6 bases at V and 5 bases at J, with 10 bases between. The CDR3 spells CASRGTGNEKLFF. Written as DNA, the CDR3 is TGTGCCAGCAGGGGGACGGGGAATGAAAAACTGTTTTTT.

This clone was detected many times. The chain employs TRBV6-1 and TRBJ1-1; the D is unclear. The V end was cut by 3 bases, the J end by 1 base, with 6 bases between. This CDR3 has 13 residues. Germline V gives CDR1 MNHNS, CDR2 SASEGT. The CDR3 loop reads CASSDGENTEAFF. CDR3 DNA sequence: TGTGCCAGCAGTGACGGGGAGAACACTGAAGCTTTCTTT.

This clone was detected many times. This rearrangement joins TRBV28 to TRBJ1-5, with D perhaps matching TRBD1 (5 bases). V was cut by 7 bases and J by 8 bases, with 21 bases left in between. The CDR3 has 15 amino acids. In germline, CDR1 is MDHEN, CDR2 SYDVKM. CDR3 residues: CASTLNRGVLEPQHF. CDR3 in DNA: TGTGCCAGCACCCTAAATAGAGGGGTGTTGGAGCCCCAGCATTTT.

This clone was observed at least ten times. V gene TRBV6-4 combines with J gene TRBJ2-3; TRBD2 matches at 8 bases. Germline CDR1 and CDR2: MRHNA and SNTAGT. CDR3 length equals 15 residues. V shed 2 bases and J 0 bases; nucleotides not matched to a gene: 1. The CDR3 here is CASSDGLASTDTQYF. The CDR3 bases are TGTGCCAGCAGTGACGGACTAGCTAGCACAGATACGCAGTATTTT.

A note on this clone: Compared with germline, one end of the junction differs, possibly owing to a read error. V and J are TRBV13 and TRBJ2-7; the match to TRBD1 covers 7 bases. There are 16 residues in the CDR3. Per germline, CDR1 PRHDT and CDR2 FYEKMQ (reference sequence). DNA for the CDR3: TGTGCCAGCAGCCCCGCGACCGACAGGGTAGTGGGCGAGCAATACTTC. As protein: CASSPATDRVVGEQYF.

This clone has a count of ten or more. The chain has TRBV7-2 and TRBJ2-1, with 8 bases identical to TRBD2. The J segment lost 7 bases and the V segment lost 4 bases, leaving 15 bases of the junction unmatched. Germline V gene data show CDR1 as SGHTA and CDR2 as FQGNSA. This CDR3 contains 17 residues. The CDR3 is CASSYAVAGSGGNEQFF. In DNA form, the CDR3 reads TGTGCCAGCAGCTATGCGGTAGCGGGGTCTGGGGGAAATGAGCAGTTCTTC.

The rearrangement joins TRBV5-1 to TRBJ1-2, with D hard to call. CDR1 is SGHRS, CDR2 YFSETQ, per germline. The CDR3 sequence is 13 residues long. V shed 0 bases and J shed 4 bases, with 7 bases lying between them. CDR3 in amino acids: CASSLAGFYGYTF. The DNA for the CDR3 is TGCGCCAGCAGCTTGGCGGGGTTCTATGGCTACACCTTC.

Only one count was recorded for this clone. The chain has TRBV20-1 and TRBJ2-7; possible D gene TRBD1, 6 bases. Germline-derived CDR1 and CDR2 are DFQATT and SNEGSKA (reference sequence). The CDR3 loop spans 12 amino acids. The ends were cut back, 6 bases at V and 1 base at J, with 10 bases in the middle. The CDR3 DNA sequence: TGCAGTGCAATACAGGGATCCTACGAGCAGTACTTC. Its translation: CSAIQGSYEQYF.

Ten or more counts support this clone. The chain links TRBV6-1 to TRBJ2-5; 7 nucleotides match TRBD2. J gave up 5 bases and V 7 bases, and 13 bases lay outside the gene matches. This CDR3 has 15 amino acids. Germline CDR1 MNHNS, CDR2 SASEGT. CDR3 amino acids: CASTSTSSRGETQYF. The CDR3 DNA follows: TGTGCCAGCACTTCGACTAGCAGTCGGGGGGAGACCCAGTACTTC.

This chain uses TRBV7-2 with TRBJ1-1; TRBD1 aligns across 8 bases. CDR1 SGHTA and CDR2 FQGNSA come from the germline V gene. This CDR3 is built from 13 residues. V gave up 5 bases and J gave up 7 bases; unmatched junction bases: 6. The CDR3 reads CASSLRTGNEAFF. CDR3 bases: TGTGCCAGCAGCCTCCGGACAGGGAATGAAGCTTTCTTT.

This clone was counted ten times or more. This chain connects TRBV20-1 to TRBJ2-1, with 11 positions matching TRBD2. CDR1 DFQATT and CDR2 SNEGSKA come from the germline V gene (reference sequence). V lost 4 bases and J lost 0; bases outside the gene matches: 5. CDR3 size: 16 residues. CDR3 amino acids: CSAKGTSGSSYNEQFF. The CDR3 DNA reads TGCAGTGCTAAAGGGACTAGCGGTAGCTCCTACAATGAGCAGTTCTTC.

This clone was detected many times. This sequence joins TRBV14 and TRBJ2-1; TRBD2 aligns across 12 bases. J was trimmed by 0 bases and V by 6 bases; bases with no gene match: 9. CDR1 and CDR2 (germline): SGHDN, FVKESK. The CDR3 is made up of 18 amino acids. Here the CDR3 reads CASRSGTSGWSSYNEQFF. CDR3 nucleotides: TGTGCCAGCAGGTCCGGGACTAGCGGGTGGAGCTCCTACAATGAGCAGTTCTTC.

This chain connects TRBV30 to TRBJ1-5; no reliable D call. This CDR3 region has 14 residues. Germline V gives CDR1 GTSNPN, CDR2 SVGIG (reference sequence). The V gene lost 2 bases and the J gene lost 3 bases, with 11 bases spanning the gap. The CDR3 DNA sequence: TGTGCCTGGAGTTGGCCCCTCCCCAATCAGCCCCAGCATTTT. Residues: CAWSWPLPNQPQHF.

This clone was observed many times. The CDR3 spells CASSQNTKTGVGELFF. CDR3 bases: TGCGCCAGCAGCCAAAACACGAAGACAGGGGTAGGGGAGCTGTTTTTT. The genes are TRBV4-1 and TRBJ2-2, with 8 bases lining up with TRBD1. Germline CDR1 reads MGHRA; CDR2 reads YSYEKL. The V gene end was trimmed by 2 bases and the J gene end by 8 bases; junction bases not matched to a gene: 10. The CDR3 spans 16 residues.

This clone was seen ten or more times. The CDR3 protein is CASSRRPQGEGAYEQYF. As DNA, the CDR3 is TGCGCCAGCAGCCGAAGACCACAGGGTGAAGGGGCCTACGAGCAGTACTTC. The chain links TRBV5-1 to TRBJ2-7; weak D call: TRBD1 (6 bases). Germline V gene lookup returns CDR1 SGHRS and CDR2 YFSETQ. Trimming shortened V by 4 bases and J by 2 bases, and 22 bases separated the two germline ends. The CDR3 is made up of 17 amino acids.

This clone was observed at least ten times. V is TRBV20-1 and J is TRBJ2-7, with 8 bases that match TRBD2. V trimming: 0 bases; J trimming: 0 bases; junction bases outside the gene matches: 7. This CDR3 is 16 amino acids long. The V gene's germline CDR1 is DFQATT and CDR2 SNEGSKA (reference sequence). The CDR3 coding sequence is TGCAGTGCTAGAGACACTCTAGCGGGCATCTCCTACGAGCAGTACTTC. Protein: CSARDTLAGISYEQYF.

This clone was recorded many times. The chain combines TRBV30 with TRBJ2-5; D unresolved. The V gene lost 1 base and the J gene lost 3 bases, with 18 bases spanning the gap. This CDR3 has 16 amino acids. Germline loops: CDR1 GTSNPN, CDR2 SVGIG (reference sequence). The CDR3 here is CAWSAGWGDREETQYF. CDR3 DNA sequence: TGTGCCTGGAGTGCCGGTTGGGGTGATAGGGAAGAGACCCAGTACTTC.